This TCR beta chain was recovered during a study of regulatory T cells in long-lasting Graves disease. Study-wide findings and caveats: Newly diagnosed disease favored TRBV20-1 and TRBJ2-1 over persistent disease.

Construction of the TCR beta libraries employed iRepertoire HTBI primers in conjunction with Arm-PCR of CDR3 regions. TCRdb used MiXCR to reprocess the multiplex PCR reads, holding one entry per CDR3 protein. The sample lists more than 300,000 distinct CDR3 sequences; approximately 10% were seen once. Concerning this clonotype: Its antigen is undetermined.

Germline CDR1 reads LNHDA; CDR2 reads SQIVND (reference sequence). Trimming took 7 bases from V and 1 from J; bases not matched to a gene: 13. This CDR3 comprises 17 residues. Time point specified: newly diagnosed GD, antithyroid drugs for less than 3 months. Generation of the TCR library employed RNA extracted from PBMCs. This sample was also put to use in a study of T cells in Graves' hyperthyroidism and ophthalmopathy. That source notes: Newly diagnosed patients aged 18 to 65 had hyperthyroidism of under 2 months' duration. The TCR CDR3 was amplified in a first-round RT-PCR using the HTBI primer set. Patients with ophthalmopathy were separated from those with stable hyperthyroidism by a 13 V-J model.

The sequence came from a woman aged 18-35 years with Graves disease. Sequencing used peripheral blood mononuclear cells (PBMCs), obtained at new diagnosis, from a patient treated with antithyroid drugs. The chain has TRBV19 and TRBJ1-5, with 7 bases fitting TRBD1. CDR3 bases: TGTGCCAGTATCCGCAGGGGGGGCGGGTGGAGCAATCAGCCCCAGCATTTT. Translating gives CASIRRGGGWSNQPQHF.